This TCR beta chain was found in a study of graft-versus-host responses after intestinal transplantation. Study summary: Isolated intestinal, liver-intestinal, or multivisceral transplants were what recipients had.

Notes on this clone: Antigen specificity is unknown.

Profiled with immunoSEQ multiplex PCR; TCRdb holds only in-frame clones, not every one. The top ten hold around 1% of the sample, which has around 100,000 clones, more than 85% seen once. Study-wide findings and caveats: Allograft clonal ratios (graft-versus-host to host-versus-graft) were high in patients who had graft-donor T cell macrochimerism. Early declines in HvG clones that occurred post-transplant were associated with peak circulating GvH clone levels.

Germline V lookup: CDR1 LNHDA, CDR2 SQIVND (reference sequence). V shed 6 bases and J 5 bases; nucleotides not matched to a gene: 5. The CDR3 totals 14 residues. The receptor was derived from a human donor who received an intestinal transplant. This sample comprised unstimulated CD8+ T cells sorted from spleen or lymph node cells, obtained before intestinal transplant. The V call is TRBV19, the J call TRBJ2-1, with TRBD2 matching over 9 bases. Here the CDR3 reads CASSAGGTNNEQFF. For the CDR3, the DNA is TGTGCCAGTAGCGCGGGGGGGACCAACAATGAGCAGTTCTTC.